This entry describes one T cell receptor (beta chain). This clone was seen only a few times. The clone's antigen remains unknown. No base qualities exist here, and no much larger clone lies one base off it. This sample is drawn from a study of blood T cell repertoires in COVID-19 (dated by TCRdb to 2019 to 2021). A note on the overall study: The collaborator samples originated in the United States, Italy and Spain and spanned the acute and convalescent phases of COVID-19. Where available, HLA class I and class II types were taken from metadata supplied by the sample provider and were not determined by assay-based typing. The repertoires were released in a freely available public database meant as a resource for research on the immune response to SARS-CoV-2. The prospective study material was composed of cDNA or gDNA derived from T cells, B-cell-depleted T cells, or PBMCs. Deeply sampled blood TCRbeta repertoires from subjects exposed to, actively infected with, or recovered from COVID-19 were included in the dataset. A de-identified subject ID, COVID-19 status, age in years and sex were almost always included in the sample metadata. Samples were obtained from the ongoing ImmuneRACE study (first 160 participants) and from 1,254 subjects provided by 6 global collaborators. Overall study results and their limits: Clinical and demographic metadata were provided uncurated, with the amount varying by source and participant.

Whole blood was collected in K2EDTA tubes by collaborating institutions according to the institutions' own protocols. For TCRbeta analysis, collaborators shipped samples as frozen whole blood, isolated PBMCs, or DNA extracted from either of those sample types. CDR1 and CDR2 (SGHAT, FQNNGV) derive from the germline V gene. There are 19 amino acids in the CDR3, from cysteine to phenylalanine inclusive. The sequence is cut down to CDR3 DNA, 57 bases in frame from base 1. The junction shows trimming of 1 base on V and 11 bases on J, and the gene matches do not reach 19 bases of it. The immunoSEQ Assay, a bias-controlled multiplex PCR, was used to amplify TCRbeta CDR3 regions from genomic DNA. On the study's bioinformatics: Nucleated cell counts per sample were estimated from amplification of reference gene primers within the assay. Sequence reads were collapsed and filtered to measure the absolute abundance of every unique TCRbeta CDR3 rearrangement. For each sample, productive Simpson clonality was calculated by taking the square root of Simpson's diversity index across productive rearrangements. TCRdb's version of the immuneACCESS table is confined to in-frame rearrangements and falls short of the full clone set. An unresolved V gene accounts for under half of the shortfall where checked; the remainder is of unknown origin. V, J and clone size reflect that table, while D and trimming were determined from the DNA. The sample table contains 400,000 or so clones; only one count was recorded for around nine tenths of them. The biggest ten clones account for roughly 3.1% of the sample.

The sequenced sample was peripheral blood. The sequence is built from TRBV11-2 and TRBJ1-6, and 8 junction bases match TRBD1. This sequence was found in a human donor in a cohort sampled during active COVID-19. The CDR3 loop reads CASSLGYGSDREDPPPLHF. The DNA sequence is given as TGTGCCAGCAGCTTAGGCTATGGCTCGGACAGGGAAGATCCGCCACCCCTCCACTTT.